Following are 4 T cell receptor beta chains from one sample sequenced in a study of OX40 agonist ivuxolimab in advanced cancers. Libraries came from the immunoSEQ multiplex PCR assay. The table comes from immuneACCESS by way of TCRdb, which keeps in-frame sequences with V and J called. Part of the clones is missing from these tables; in studies checked, under half for an unresolved V gene and the rest for unknown reasons. The sample contains tens of thousands of clones, approximately 91% of them found a single time. The ten biggest clones cover around 30% of the sample. The sample in question was CD4+ or CD8+ T cells sorted from blood, obtained in a trial of the OX40 agonist ivuxolimab. The receptors originated from an adult with an advanced solid tumor such as melanoma, head and neck, liver or kidney cancer.

The chain carries TRBV7-6 and TRBJ2-1; 10 bases are shared with TRBD2. The CDR3 contains 15 residues. V lost 5 bases and J lost 0; bases outside the gene matches: 1. Germline values: CDR1 SGHVS, CDR2 FNYEAQ. CDR3 in DNA: TGTGCCAGCAGCGCTAGCGGGAGCTCCTACAATGAGCAGTTCTTC. Translating it yields CASSASGSSYNEQFF.

V is TRBV4-2 and J is TRBJ2-3, with TRBD1 matching over 11 bases. This CDR3 contains 15 residues. From germline, CDR1 is LGHNA and CDR2 YNFKEQ. After removal of 3 bases from V and 2 bases from J, the junction contained 1 base not matched to a gene. The CDR3 loop reads CASSQGQGDTDTQYF. In DNA form, the CDR3 reads TGTGCCAGCAGCCAGGGACAGGGGGACACAGATACGCAGTATTTT.

The gene calls are TRBV19 and TRBJ2-5; 7 bases agree with TRBD1. Germline CDR1 reads LNHDA; CDR2 reads SQIVND (reference sequence). The CDR3 spans 15 residues. Losses at the gene ends were 4 bases for V and 2 bases for J; bases not matched to a gene: 7. The CDR3 sequence is CASSKSPGQQETQYF. Here the CDR3 DNA reads TGTGCCAGTAGTAAATCCCCGGGACAGCAAGAGACCCAGTACTTC.

The chain employs TRBV19 and TRBJ2-1, with TRBD2 matching over 10 bases. This CDR3 comprises 17 residues. J gave up 4 bases and V 0 bases, and 6 bases lay outside the gene matches. Germline V gene lookup returns CDR1 LNHDA and CDR2 SQIVND (reference sequence). The CDR3 DNA follows: TGTGCCAGTAGTATAGATCTAGCGGGAGAGGGATACAATGAGCAGTTCTTC. As protein: CASSIDLAGEGYNEQFF.